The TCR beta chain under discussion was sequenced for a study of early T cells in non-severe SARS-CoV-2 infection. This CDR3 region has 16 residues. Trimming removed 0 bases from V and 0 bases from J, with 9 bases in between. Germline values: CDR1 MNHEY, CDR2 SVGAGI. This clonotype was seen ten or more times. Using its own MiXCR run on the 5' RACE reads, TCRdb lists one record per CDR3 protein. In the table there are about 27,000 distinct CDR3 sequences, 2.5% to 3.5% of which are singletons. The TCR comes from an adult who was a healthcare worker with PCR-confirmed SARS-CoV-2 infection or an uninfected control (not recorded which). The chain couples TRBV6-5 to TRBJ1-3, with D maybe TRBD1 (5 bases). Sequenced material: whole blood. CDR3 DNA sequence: TGTGCCAGCAGTTACTCAGAAGGGGTCTCTGGAAACACCATATATTTT. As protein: CASSYSEGVSGNTIYF.